The 2 T cell receptor beta chains reported below all come from one sample, sequenced in a study of T cells in Graves' hyperthyroidism and ophthalmopathy. Researchers took RNA transcripts and amplified the TCR beta CDR3 regions from them. TCR CDR3 underwent first-round RT-PCR with the HTBI primer set. Each CDR3 protein is one row after TCRdb ran MiXCR on the multiplex PCR reads. In the table there are about 52,000 distinct CDR3 sequences, about half of which are singletons. The sequenced sample consisted of blood. The receptors were sampled from a woman aged 45-65 years with Graves' ophthalmopathy.

This clonotype was seen once. This sequence joins TRBV7-9 and TRBJ1-2, with 8 bases aligning to TRBD1. In germline, CDR1 is SEHNR, CDR2 FQNEAQ (reference sequence). The CDR3 covers 14 residues. V trimming: 1 base; J trimming: 7 bases; junction bases outside the gene matches: 5. CDR3 in amino acids: CASSLGQGTTGYTF. CDR3 DNA sequence: TGTGCCAGCAGCTTAGGACAGGGGACGACTGGCTACACCTTC.

This clonotype occurred many times. This rearrangement joins TRBV7-9 to TRBJ2-7; D is undetermined. Trimming stripped 4 bases from V and 0 bases from J, with 7 bases between. CDR1 SEHNR and CDR2 FQNEAQ come from the germline V gene (reference sequence). The CDR3 spans 13 residues. The CDR3 reads CASSSPSSYEQYF. CDR3 sequence (DNA): TGTGCCAGCAGCTCCCCCAGCTCCTACGAGCAGTACTTC. Full variable domain (remainder filled in from reference TRBV7-9 and TRBJ2-7): DTGVSQNPRHKITKRGQNVTFRCDPISEHNRLYWYRQTLGQGPEFLTYFQNEAQLEKSRLLSDRFSAERPKGSFSTLEIQRTEQGDSAMYLCASSSPSSYEQYFGPGTRLTVT.